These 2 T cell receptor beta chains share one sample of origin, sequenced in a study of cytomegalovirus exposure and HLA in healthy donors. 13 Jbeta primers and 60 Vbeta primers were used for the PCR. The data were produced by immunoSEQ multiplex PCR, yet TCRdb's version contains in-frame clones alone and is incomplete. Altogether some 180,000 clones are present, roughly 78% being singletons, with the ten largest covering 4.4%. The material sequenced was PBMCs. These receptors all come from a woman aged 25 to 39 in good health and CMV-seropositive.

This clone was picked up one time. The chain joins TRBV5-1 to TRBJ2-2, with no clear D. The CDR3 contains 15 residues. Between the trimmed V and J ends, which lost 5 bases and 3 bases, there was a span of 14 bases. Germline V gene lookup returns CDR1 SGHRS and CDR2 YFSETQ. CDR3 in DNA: TGCGCCAGCAGACCGCAGGCGCTGTACACCGGGGAGCTGTTTTTT. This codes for CASRPQALYTGELFF.

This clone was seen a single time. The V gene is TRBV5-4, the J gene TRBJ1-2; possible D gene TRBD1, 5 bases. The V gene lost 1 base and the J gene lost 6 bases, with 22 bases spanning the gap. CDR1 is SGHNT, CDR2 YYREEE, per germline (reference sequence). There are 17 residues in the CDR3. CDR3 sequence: CASSLIRARQPRNGYTF. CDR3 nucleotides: TGTGCCAGCAGCTTGATAAGGGCTAGACAGCCGAGGAATGGCTACACCTTC.